This TCR beta chain was sequenced during a study of T-cell memory formation after mild COVID-19 (dated by TCRdb to the early 2020s). Context from the whole study: TCR sequence clusters from the two donors were largely donor specific. T-cell clones expanding and contracting after mild COVID-19 in two donors were tracked by longitudinal TCRalpha and TCRbeta repertoire sequencing. The cohort comprised two young, previously healthy adult volunteers, one female and one male. Summary of the overall study and its limitations: Only a couple of mild cases were covered in the study, and larger cohorts including severe cases with pre-infection samples were considered necessary. Clones contracting from day 15 to 85 had balanced CD4/CD8 phenotypes, while a second wave expanding from day 15 to 37 was biased towards CD4+. Whether the second-wave clones peaking on day 37 were SARS-CoV-2 specific was not confirmed. Contracting CD4+ clones turned up mainly in the CM and EM memory subsets, whereas EMRA was where CD8+ clones were enriched. Some responding clones were detected in pre-infection memory, suggesting pre-existing cross-reactive memory T cells joined the SARS-CoV-2 response.

For this chain, trimming is 7 bases at the V end and 2 bases at the J end, and the number of junction bases without a gene match is 9. Taken from the germline V gene, the CDR1 and CDR2 loops are SGHVS and FNYEAQ. The CDR3 sequence holds 15 residues, the cysteine and phenylalanine included. This entry keeps only the CDR3 DNA: 45 bases, framed from base 1. PBMCs were isolated by Ficoll-Paque density gradient centrifugation. These reads were obtained on an Illumina NovaSeq 6000. Using 5'RACE with constant-segment primers, TCRalpha and TCRbeta cDNA libraries were constructed, with sample barcodes and unique molecular identifiers added in the process. Trizol reagent was used to extract RNA from every sample. Libraries were amplified in two PCR steps, with a second sample barcode and Illumina TruSeq adapters added in the second step. The libraries were sequenced on an Illumina NovaSeq using 2 x 150 bp paired-end reads. The authors' pipeline ran thus. Demultiplexing of reads and collapsing into UMI-guided consensus sequences were performed with migec v1.2.7. Using mixcr v2.1.11, UMI consensuses were aligned to TRA and TRB V and J templates and then assembled into clonotypes. A clonotype was counted as expanded or contracted only if both edgeR and NoisET called the change significant, with noise models trained on biological replicates. For edgeR calls, a false discovery rate-adjusted p below 0.01 and a log2 fold-change threshold of 1 were applied. PCA with hierarchical clustering of max-normalized trajectories of the 1000 most abundant clonotypes was used as exploratory dynamics analysis. Separately sequenced CD4+ and CD8+ repertoires were used to assign the CD4 or CD8 phenotype of responding clones. Using fastp at Q25 and MiXCR, TCRdb reprocessed the public reads and kept productive beta chains. A single entry per CDR3 protein holds the most common genes and DNA from its merged rows. These V and J calls originate from TCRdb's pipeline instead of the authors' own analysis. Present in this sample are 380,000 or so distinct CDR3 sequences, over 13% of which were seen just once. Under 25% of the sample rests with the top ten.

Note on this clonotype: Its antigen is currently not known. There are no base qualities to consult, and no much larger clone falls within one base.

The sequence links TRBV7-6 to TRBJ2-3, with 7 bases matching TRBD2. Material for sequencing was PBMCs or a T cell subset sorted from them (not recorded which). This receptor was obtained from a man between 18 and 35 years old who had mild COVID-19 (a few samples of this study predate the infection). The sample titles of this study are shuffled in the database, so cell type and time point are left out; the donor was told from shared clones. The nucleotide sequence reads as follows: TGTGCCAGCACCCCCTTCCGGGGGGACACAGATACGCAGTATTTT. It codes for CASTPFRGDTDTQYF. Supplemented by the reference TRBV7-6 and TRBJ2-3 proteins around the CDR3, the complete variable domain is GAGVSQSPRYKVTKRGQDVALRCDPISGHVSLYWYRQALGQGPEFLTYFNYEAQQDKSGLPNDRFSAERPEGSISTLTIQRTEQRDSAMYRCASTPFRGDTDTQYFGPGTRLTVL.